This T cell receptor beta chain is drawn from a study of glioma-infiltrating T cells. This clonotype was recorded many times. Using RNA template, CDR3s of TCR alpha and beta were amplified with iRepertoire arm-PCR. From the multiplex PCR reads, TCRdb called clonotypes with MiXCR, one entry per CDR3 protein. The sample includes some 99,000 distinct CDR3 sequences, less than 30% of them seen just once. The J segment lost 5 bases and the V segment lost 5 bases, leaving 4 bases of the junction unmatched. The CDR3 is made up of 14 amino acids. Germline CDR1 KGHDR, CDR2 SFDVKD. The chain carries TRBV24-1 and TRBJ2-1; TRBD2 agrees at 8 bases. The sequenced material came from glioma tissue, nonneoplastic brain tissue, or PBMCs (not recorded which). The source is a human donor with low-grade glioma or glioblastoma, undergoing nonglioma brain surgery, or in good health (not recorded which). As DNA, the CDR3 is TGTGCCACCAGTGGGCTAGCGGGCAACAATGAGCAGTTCTTC. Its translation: CATSGLAGNNEQFF.